The 28 T cell receptor beta chains below come from one sample, sequenced in a study of radiation and T cells in renal cell carcinoma. As to time point: blood 2 weeks post-SBRT. Stated treatment: 15 Gy SBRT to primary tumor, nephrectomy 4 weeks later. This table comes from immunoSEQ multiplex PCR, and its TCRdb copy is limited to in-frame clones, with some not included. This repertoire shows roughly 80,000 clones, around 86% found once; its top ten account for 20% to 25%. The sample consisted of blood, taken from a patient whose treatment included radiotherapy and nephrectomy. These TCRs come from a woman between 45 and 60 years old with renal cell carcinoma.

The rearrangement joins TRBV7-2 to TRBJ1-4; D gene uncertain. The CDR3 is 14 residues long. Germline CDR1 is SGHTA and CDR2 is FQGNSA. V was cut by 5 bases and J by 3 bases, with 10 bases left in between. CDR3 bases: TGTGCCAGCAGCCCGTATAGGGCTAATGAAAAACTGTTTTTT. Its translation is CASSPYRANEKLFF.

This chain uses TRBV6-6 with TRBJ1-2; D is ambiguous. V shed 0 bases and J shed 6 bases, with 11 bases lying between them. Germline V gene data show CDR1 as MNHNY and CDR2 as SVGAGI (reference sequence). This CDR3 comprises 14 residues. CDR3 nucleotides: TGTGCCAGCAGTTACTCGAGTCGGGTCGATGGCTACACCTTC. Encoded protein: CASSYSSRVDGYTF.

J is TRBJ2-7 and V is TRBV5-1; 7 nucleotides align to TRBD2. J was trimmed by 3 bases and V by 0 bases; bases with no gene match: 9. The CDR3 extends over 16 amino acids. Per germline, CDR1 SGHRS and CDR2 YFSETQ. The CDR3: CASSLDGGRASYEQYF. DNA for the CDR3: TGCGCCAGCAGCTTGGACGGGGGGAGGGCGAGCTACGAGCAGTACTTC.

The chain couples TRBV10-3 to TRBJ2-1; a possible D gene is TRBD1 (5 bases). The V end was cut by 4 bases, the J end by 0 bases, with 7 bases between. The germline gives CDR1 ENHRY, CDR2 SYGVKD. The CDR3 extends over 14 amino acids. CDR3 sequence reads: CAISGQSSYNEQFF. The CDR3 coding sequence is TGTGCCATCAGTGGACAGAGCTCCTACAATGAGCAGTTCTTC.

This clone was detected once. J is TRBJ1-2 and V is TRBV7-2, with 7 bases lining up with TRBD1. CDR3 length: 13 residues. The trim removed 2 bases at V and 6 bases at J, leaving 3 bases unmatched. Germline values: CDR1 SGHTA, CDR2 FQGNSA. The CDR3 sequence: CASSLTQGDGYTF. The CDR3, as DNA: TGTGCCAGCAGCTTAACCCAGGGGGATGGCTACACCTTC.

The chain joins TRBV6-1 to TRBJ1-6; D is possibly TRBD1 (6 bases). The germline V gene encodes CDR1 MNHNS and CDR2 SASEGT. CDR3 length equals 13 residues. Trimming cost V 6 bases and J 7 bases, with 10 bases left between them. The CDR3 sequence is CASRGQTNSPLHF. The CDR3 DNA sequence: TGTGCCAGCAGAGGACAGACCAATTCACCCCTCCACTTT.

The gene calls are TRBV4-3 and TRBJ1-2; the D gene is possibly TRBD1 (5 bases). Germline values: CDR1 LGHNA, CDR2 YSLEER. The ends were cut back, 0 bases at V and 3 bases at J, with 11 bases in the middle. This CDR3 has 15 residues. The CDR3 sequence is CASSQDGAAYYGYTF. The DNA of the CDR3 is TGCGCCAGCAGCCAAGATGGGGCGGCCTACTATGGCTACACCTTC.

This chain connects TRBV29-1 to TRBJ2-2, with TRBD1 as a possible D gene (5 bases). CDR3 length: 12 residues. V was clipped by 5 bases and J by 6 bases, with 10 bases between them. Germline values: CDR1 SQVTM, CDR2 ANQGSEA. The CDR3 reads CSVFKGPGELFF. CDR3 in DNA: TGCAGCGTTTTTAAGGGGCCCGGGGAGCTGTTTTTT.

The chain has TRBV5-8 and TRBJ2-7; tentatively, D is TRBD1 or TRBD2 (6 bases each). The CDR3 length is 13 residues. V was clipped by 6 bases and J by 5 bases, with 15 bases between them. The V gene's germline CDR1 is SGHTS and CDR2 YDEGEE. The chain's CDR3 is CASNPRGLNEQYF. As DNA, the CDR3 is TGTGCCAGCAACCCTCGGGGGCTTAACGAGCAGTACTTC.

This clone was observed a few times. The chain combines TRBV30 with TRBJ1-1, with D perhaps matching TRBD1 (5 bases). Per the germline V gene, CDR1 is GTSNPN and CDR2 is SVGIG (reference sequence). V lost 3 bases, J lost 4 bases, and 6 bases lay in between. The CDR3 totals 11 residues. The CDR3 DNA reads as TGTGCCTGGAGGAGGGGCACTGAAGCTTTCTTT. Amino acid sequence: CAWRRGTEAFF.

The J gene is TRBJ2-5, the V gene TRBV5-4, with D maybe TRBD2 (6 bases). The CDR3 contains 15 residues. Germline CDR1 and CDR2: SGHNT and YYREEE (reference sequence). V lost 2 bases and J 1 base, leaving 12 bases between the germline ends. CDR3 nucleotides: TGTGCCAGCAGCTTAGACGGGACTTCCCAAGAGACCCAGTACTTC. Protein sequence: CASSLDGTSQETQYF.

The rearrangement joins TRBV7-9 to TRBJ2-1; TRBD1 is a possible D gene (6 bases). The CDR3 totals 16 residues. Germline V gene data show CDR1 as SEHNR and CDR2 as FQNEAQ (reference sequence). V was trimmed by 5 bases and J by 6 bases, leaving 20 bases between them. CDR3 residues: CASSPSRTGISNEQFF. In DNA form, the CDR3 reads TGTGCCAGCAGCCCCTCGCGTACAGGGATTTCCAATGAGCAGTTCTTC.

The chain has TRBV19 and TRBJ2-6, with D uncertain. The CDR3 is 18 residues long. The V gene's germline CDR1 is LNHDA and CDR2 SQIVND (reference sequence). The V gene lost 3 bases and the J gene lost 0 bases, with 15 bases spanning the gap. The CDR3 sequence is CASSIFRTASSGANVLTF. The CDR3 bases are TGTGCCAGTAGTATCTTCCGGACGGCAAGCTCTGGGGCCAACGTCCTGACTTTC.

V gene TRBV7-7 combines with J gene TRBJ2-7, with D hard to call. Germline CDR1 is SSHAT and CDR2 is FNYEAQ (reference sequence). V lost 1 base and J 0 bases, leaving 7 bases between the germline ends. The CDR3 runs to 14 residues. The CDR3 spells CASSLDPSSYEQYF. CDR3 bases: TGTGCCAGCAGCTTAGACCCGAGCTCCTACGAGCAGTACTTC. The full variable domain, its missing parts supplied by reference TRBV7-7 and TRBJ2-7, is GAGVSQSPRYKVTKRGQDVTLRCDPISSHATLYWYQQALGQGPEFLTYFNYEAQPDKSGLPSDRFSAERPEGSISTLTIQRTEQRDSAMYRCASSLDPSSYEQYFGPGTRLTVT.

The chain is built from TRBV4-2 and TRBJ1-1; 7 bases map to TRBD1. The CDR3 runs to 15 residues. In germline, CDR1 is LGHNA, CDR2 YNFKEQ. J gave up 0 bases and V 1 base, and 2 bases lay outside the gene matches. CDR3 region: CASSQGQGLNTEAFF. The CDR3 DNA reads as TGTGCCAGCAGCCAAGGACAGGGTTTGAACACTGAAGCTTTCTTT.

The CDR3 DNA reads TGTGCCAGCAGCCCACTAGCGGGAGCCAATGAGCAGTTCTTC. It codes for CASSPLAGANEQFF. The chain employs TRBV14 and TRBJ2-1, with 11 bases fitting TRBD2. The CDR3 has 14 residues. The junction had 2 bases not matched to a gene; V was cut back by 4 bases and J by 6 bases. Per the germline V gene, CDR1 is SGHDN and CDR2 is FVKESK.

The table lists this clone with a count of one. This rearrangement joins TRBV11-3 to TRBJ2-5, with D maybe TRBD2 (6 bases). Germline-derived CDR1 and CDR2 are SGHNT and YENEEA. This CDR3 comprises 14 residues. V was pared by 5 bases and J by 1 base, with 11 bases between. This CDR3 reads CASSQRRGQETQYF. The CDR3 DNA sequence: TGTGCCAGCAGCCAGCGGCGGGGCCAAGAGACCCAGTACTTC.

The chain recombines TRBV6-5 with TRBJ1-5; 7 nucleotides line up with TRBD1. The CDR3 has 12 amino acids. The J segment lost 5 bases and the V segment lost 6 bases, leaving 1 base of the junction unmatched. Germline V gene data show CDR1 as MNHEY and CDR2 as SVGAGI. CDR3 region: CASRGQHQPQHF. CDR3 bases: TGTGCCAGCAGGGGACAGCATCAGCCCCAGCATTTT.

The chain combines TRBV7-8 with TRBJ2-7, with 7 nucleotides matching TRBD2. V gave up 4 bases and J gave up 0 bases; unmatched junction bases: 12. Germline V lookup: CDR1 SGHVS, CDR2 FQNEAQ. CDR3 length: 17 amino acids. As DNA, the CDR3 is TGTGCCAGCAGCTCCACCCCGGTGGGGGGGGTCTCCTACGAGCAGTACTTC. Amino acids: CASSSTPVGGVSYEQYF. The whole variable domain, filled in from reference TRBV7-8 and TRBJ2-7, reads GAGVSQSPRYKVAKRGQDVALRCDPISGHVSLFWYQQALGQGPEFLTYFQNEAQLDKSGLPSDRFFAERPEGSVSTLKIQRTQQEDSAVYLCASSSTPVGGVSYEQYFGPGTRLTVT.

The chain is built from TRBV30 and TRBJ1-2; D possibly corresponds to TRBD1 (6 bases). Germline-derived CDR1 and CDR2 are GTSNPN and SVGIG (reference sequence). The V end was cut by 5 bases, the J end by 1 base, with 14 bases between. The CDR3 is made up of 14 amino acids. The CDR3 DNA reads TGTGCCTGGTCTCGGGACAACTATAACTATGGCTACACCTTC. It specifies CAWSRDNYNYGYTF.

The chain couples TRBV4-2 to TRBJ2-7; 8 bases agree with TRBD2. The CDR3 has 16 residues. Trimming cost V 0 bases and J 2 bases; bases outside gene matches: 6. Germline V lookup: CDR1 LGHNA, CDR2 YNFKEQ. CDR3 coding DNA: TGTGCCAGCAGCCAAGATGCAGCGGGAGAACCCTACGAGCAGTACTTC. Translating it yields CASSQDAAGEPYEQYF.

CDR3 bases: TGTGCCAGCAGCTTAGTATCGACATCAGATACGCAGTATTTT. Amino acid sequence: CASSLVSTSDTQYF. The genes are TRBV11-3 and TRBJ2-3; D remains unclear. The CDR3 spans 14 residues. CDR1 SGHNT and CDR2 YENEEA come from the germline V gene. Trimming left V 1 base short and J 4 bases short, with 9 bases between.

This clone was seen a handful of times. V usage is TRBV12-5 and J usage is TRBJ1-1; D unresolved. Trimming cost V 6 bases and J 11 bases, with 22 bases left between them. Germline V CDR1 and CDR2: LGHNT, FRNRAP. The CDR3 contains 14 residues. The CDR3 reads CASGPSGITQKAFF. Written as DNA, the CDR3 is TGTGCTAGTGGCCCATCCGGGATTACTCAGAAGGCTTTCTTT.

The rearrangement uses TRBV6-5 and TRBJ1-3, with 8 positions matching TRBD1. The length of the CDR3 is 15 residues. V lost 4 bases and J lost 0; bases outside the gene matches: 2. The germline V gene encodes CDR1 MNHEY and CDR2 SVGAGI. The CDR3 DNA is TGTGCCAGCAGTTGGGACAGGAACTCTGGAAACACCATATATTTT. As protein: CASSWDRNSGNTIYF.

The gene calls are TRBV7-2 and TRBJ2-7; perhaps TRBD2 as D (8 bases). V lost 6 bases to trimming and J lost 5 bases, with 20 bases between them. The germline CDR1 and CDR2 sequences are SGHTA and FQGNSA. The CDR3 is 15 residues long. The CDR3 loop is CASRHLGLGGHEQYF. Written as DNA, the CDR3 is TGTGCCAGCAGACACCTGGGACTAGGGGGCCACGAGCAGTACTTC.

The CDR3 DNA reads TGTGCCAGCAGCTCCCTAGGGGACACCCTCCACTTT. This translates into CASSSLGDTLHF. The genes are TRBV7-9 and TRBJ1-6, with D tentatively TRBD1 (6 bases). CDR1 SEHNR and CDR2 FQNEAQ come from the germline V gene (reference sequence). This CDR3 is built from 12 residues. V gave up 4 bases and J gave up 14 bases, with 12 bases separating them.

This CDR3 is CASSVGGVSSYEQYF. The CDR3 bases are TGTGCCAGCAGCGTGGGAGGGGTTAGCTCCTACGAGCAGTACTTC. V is TRBV9 and J is TRBJ2-7; TRBD2 matches 7 bases. V shed 2 bases and J 0 bases; nucleotides not matched to a gene: 5. CDR1 and CDR2 from the germline V gene are SGDLS and YYNGEE. The CDR3 consists of 15 residues.

The CDR3 sequence is CASSLGGQGADGYTF. As DNA, the CDR3 is TGTGCCAGCAGCTTAGGGGGACAGGGGGCGGATGGCTACACCTTC. The genes are TRBV7-2 and TRBJ1-2; 12 bases are shared with TRBD1. This CDR3 contains 15 residues. The germline gives CDR1 SGHTA, CDR2 FQGNSA. Trimming removed 1 base from V and 6 bases from J; junction bases left unmatched: 3. The variable domain in full, completed from reference TRBV7-2 and TRBJ1-2, reads GAGVSQSPSNKVTEKGKDVELRCDPISGHTALYWYRQSLGQGLEFLIYFQGNSAPDKSGLPSDRFSAERTGGSVSTLTIQRTQQEDSAVYLCASSLGGQGADGYTFGSGTRLTVV.